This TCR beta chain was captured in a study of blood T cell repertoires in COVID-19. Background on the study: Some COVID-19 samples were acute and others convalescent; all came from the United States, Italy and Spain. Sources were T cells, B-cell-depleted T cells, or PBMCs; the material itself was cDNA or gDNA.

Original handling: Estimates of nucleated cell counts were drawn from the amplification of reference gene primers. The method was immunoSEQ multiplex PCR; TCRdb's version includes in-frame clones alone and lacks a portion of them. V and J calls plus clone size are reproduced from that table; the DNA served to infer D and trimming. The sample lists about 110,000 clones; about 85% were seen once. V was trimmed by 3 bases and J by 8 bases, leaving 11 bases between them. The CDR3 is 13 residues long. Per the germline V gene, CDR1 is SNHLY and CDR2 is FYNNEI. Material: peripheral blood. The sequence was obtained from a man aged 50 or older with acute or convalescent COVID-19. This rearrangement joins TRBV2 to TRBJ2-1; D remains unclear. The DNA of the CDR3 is TGTGCCAGCAGTGAGTACAGTGGCTATGAGCAGTTCTTC. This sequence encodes CASSEYSGYEQFF.